This T cell receptor (beta chain) was recorded in a study of OX40 agonist ivuxolimab in advanced cancers. Comment on this clone: What it binds is unknown.

Study findings and constraints: Average numbers of expanded clones were greater in CD8+ T cells than in CD4+. Dose levels from 0.1 to 3.0 mg/kg saw CD4+ and CD8+ blood T cells expand clonally by week 6. Expanded peripheral T cell antigen specificity was not determined.

Germline V gene sequence: CDR1 SNHLY, CDR2 FYNNEI. The length of the CDR3 is 13 residues. Trimming took off 3 bases at V and 5 bases at J, with 8 bases between the two ends. The protocol was immunoSEQ multiplex PCR, while the TCRdb copy is restricted to in-frame clones and leaves out a portion. The sample holds about 68,000 clones, 65% to 90% seen once. The chain combines TRBV2 with TRBJ2-1; D not resolved. Sequenced material: CD4+ or CD8+ T cells sorted from blood, taken in a trial of the OX40 agonist ivuxolimab. This clonotype was sampled from an adult with an advanced solid tumor such as melanoma, head and neck, liver or kidney cancer. CDR3 nucleotides: TGTGCCAGCAGTGAGGTTCAGCACAATGAGCAGTTCTTC. Protein product: CASSEVQHNEQFF. Full variable domain (outside the CDR3, taken from reference TRBV2 and TRBJ2-1): EPEVTQTPSHQVTQMGQEVILRCVPISNHLYFYWYRQILGQKVEFLVSFYNNEISEKSEIFDDQFSVERPDGSNFTLKIRSTKLEDSAMYFCASSEVQHNEQFFGPGTRLTVL.